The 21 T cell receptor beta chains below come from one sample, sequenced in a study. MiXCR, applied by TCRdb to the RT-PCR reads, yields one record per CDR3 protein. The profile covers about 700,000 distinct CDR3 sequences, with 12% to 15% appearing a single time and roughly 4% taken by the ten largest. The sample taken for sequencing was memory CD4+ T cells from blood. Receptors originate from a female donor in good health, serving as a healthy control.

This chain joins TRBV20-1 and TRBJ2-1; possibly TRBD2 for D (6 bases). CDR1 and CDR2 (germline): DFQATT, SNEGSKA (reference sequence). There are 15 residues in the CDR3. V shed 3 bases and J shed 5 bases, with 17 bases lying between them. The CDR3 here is CSASDSHGGHNEQFF. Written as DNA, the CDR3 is TGCAGTGCTAGCGACTCACACGGGGGACACAATGAGCAGTTCTTC.

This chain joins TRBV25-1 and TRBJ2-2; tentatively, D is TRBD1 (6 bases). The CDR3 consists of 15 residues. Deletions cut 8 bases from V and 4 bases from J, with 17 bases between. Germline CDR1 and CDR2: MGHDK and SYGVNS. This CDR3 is CASRDTRRGTGELFF. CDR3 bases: TGTGCCAGCCGGGACACCCGGCGTGGCACCGGGGAGCTGTTTTTT.

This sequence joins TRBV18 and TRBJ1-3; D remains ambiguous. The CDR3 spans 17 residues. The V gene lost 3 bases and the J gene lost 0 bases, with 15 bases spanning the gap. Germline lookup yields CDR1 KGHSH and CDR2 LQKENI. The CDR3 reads CASSPGSPNSSGNTIYF. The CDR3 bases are TGTGCCAGCTCACCGGGAAGCCCCAACTCCTCTGGAAACACCATATATTTT.

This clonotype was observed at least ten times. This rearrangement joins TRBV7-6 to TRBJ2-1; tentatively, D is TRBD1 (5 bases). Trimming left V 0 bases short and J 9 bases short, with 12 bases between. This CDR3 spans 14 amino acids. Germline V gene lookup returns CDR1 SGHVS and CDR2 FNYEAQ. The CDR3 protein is CASSLAETASEQFF. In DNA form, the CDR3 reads TGTGCCAGCAGCTTAGCCGAGACAGCAAGTGAGCAGTTCTTC.

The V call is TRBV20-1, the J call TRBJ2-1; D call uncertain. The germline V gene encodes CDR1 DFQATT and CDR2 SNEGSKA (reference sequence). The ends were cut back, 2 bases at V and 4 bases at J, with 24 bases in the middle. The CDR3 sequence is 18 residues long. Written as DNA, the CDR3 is TGCAGTGCTAGATCCCTTCTAGGGTTAGGCGCCCTTTACAATGAGCAGTTCTTC. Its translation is CSARSLLGLGALYNEQFF.

The CDR3 region is CASSKGLAGVTDTQYF. CDR3 nucleotides: TGTGCCAGCAGCAAAGGACTAGCGGGAGTCACAGATACGCAGTATTTT. The rearrangement joins TRBV5-4 to TRBJ2-3, with 13 positions matching TRBD2. The V gene end was trimmed by 4 bases and the J gene end by 2 bases; junction bases not matched to a gene: 4. The CDR3 is 16 amino acids. Per the germline V gene, CDR1 is SGHNT and CDR2 is YYREEE (reference sequence).

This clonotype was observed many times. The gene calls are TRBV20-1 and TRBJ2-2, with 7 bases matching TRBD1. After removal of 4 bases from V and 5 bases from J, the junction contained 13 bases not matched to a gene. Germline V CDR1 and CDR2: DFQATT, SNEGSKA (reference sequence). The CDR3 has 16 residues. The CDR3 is CSAITETGRRTGELFF. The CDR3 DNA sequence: TGCAGTGCTATAACTGAGACAGGGCGGCGGACCGGGGAGCTGTTTTTT.

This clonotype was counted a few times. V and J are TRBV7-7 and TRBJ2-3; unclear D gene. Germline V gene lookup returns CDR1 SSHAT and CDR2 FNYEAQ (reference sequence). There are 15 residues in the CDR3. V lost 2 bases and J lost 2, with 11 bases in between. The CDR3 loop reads CASSLIIANTDTQYF. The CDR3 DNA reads TGTGCCAGCAGCTTAATCATCGCGAACACAGATACGCAGTATTTT.

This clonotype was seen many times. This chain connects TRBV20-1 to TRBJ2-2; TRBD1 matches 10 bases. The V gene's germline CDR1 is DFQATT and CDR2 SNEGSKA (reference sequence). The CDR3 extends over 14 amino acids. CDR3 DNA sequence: TGCAGCGTTCCGGGACAGGGGCCCCCCGGGGAGCTGTTTTTT. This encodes CSVPGQGPPGELFF.

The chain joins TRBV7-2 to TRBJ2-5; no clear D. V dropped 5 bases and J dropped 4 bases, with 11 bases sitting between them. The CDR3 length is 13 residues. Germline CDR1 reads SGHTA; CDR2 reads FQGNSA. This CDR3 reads CASSRANRETQYF. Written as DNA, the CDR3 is TGTGCCAGCAGCCGCGCGAATCGAGAGACCCAGTACTTC.

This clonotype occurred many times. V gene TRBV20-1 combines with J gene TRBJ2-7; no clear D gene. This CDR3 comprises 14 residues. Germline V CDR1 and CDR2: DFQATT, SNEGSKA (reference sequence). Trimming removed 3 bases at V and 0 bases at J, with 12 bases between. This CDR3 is CSASIAGLSYEQYF. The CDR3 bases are TGCAGTGCTAGTATCGCAGGCCTCTCCTACGAGCAGTACTTC.

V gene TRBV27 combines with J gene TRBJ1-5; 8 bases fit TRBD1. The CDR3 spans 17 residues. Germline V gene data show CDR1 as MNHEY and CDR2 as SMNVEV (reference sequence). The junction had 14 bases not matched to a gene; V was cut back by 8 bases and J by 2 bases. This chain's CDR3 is CASGNPEGTGGNQPQHF. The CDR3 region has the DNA TGTGCCAGCGGAAATCCCGAGGGGACAGGCGGCAATCAGCCCCAGCATTTT.

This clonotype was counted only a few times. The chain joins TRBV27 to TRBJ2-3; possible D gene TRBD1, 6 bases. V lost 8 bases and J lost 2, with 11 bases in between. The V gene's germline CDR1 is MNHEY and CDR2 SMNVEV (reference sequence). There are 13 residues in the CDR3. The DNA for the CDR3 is TGTGCCAGCCAGGACAGAAACACAGATACGCAGTATTTT. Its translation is CASQDRNTDTQYF.

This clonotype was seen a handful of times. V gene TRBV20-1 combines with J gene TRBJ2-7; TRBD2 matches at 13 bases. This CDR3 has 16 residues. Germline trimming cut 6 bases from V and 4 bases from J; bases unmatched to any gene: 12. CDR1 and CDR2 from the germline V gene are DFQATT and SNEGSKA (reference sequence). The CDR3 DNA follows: TGCAGTGCCCCCGGACTAGCGGGAGTCTCACGGTACGAGCAGTACTTC. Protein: CSAPGLAGVSRYEQYF.

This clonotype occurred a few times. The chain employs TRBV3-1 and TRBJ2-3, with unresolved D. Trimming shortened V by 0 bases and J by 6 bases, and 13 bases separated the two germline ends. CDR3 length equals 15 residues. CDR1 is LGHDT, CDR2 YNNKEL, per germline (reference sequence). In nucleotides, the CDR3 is TGTGCCAGCAGCCAAGATAAGGTACAAGCGGATACGCAGTATTTT. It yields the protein CASSQDKVQADTQYF.

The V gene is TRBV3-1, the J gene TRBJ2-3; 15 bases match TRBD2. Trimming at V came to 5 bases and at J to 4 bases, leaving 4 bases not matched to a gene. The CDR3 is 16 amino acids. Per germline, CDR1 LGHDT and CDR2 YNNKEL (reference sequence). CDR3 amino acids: CASSTGLAGGSDTQYF. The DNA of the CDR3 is TGTGCCAGCAGCACAGGACTAGCGGGAGGGTCAGATACGCAGTATTTT.

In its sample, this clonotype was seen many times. DNA of the CDR3: TGTGCCAGCAGTTCGGGCGGCCGACTTTCTGAGCAGTTCTTC. Protein product: CASSSGGRLSEQFF. The gene calls are TRBV12-3 or TRBV12-4 and TRBJ2-1; D remains ambiguous. Between the trimmed V and J ends, which lost 4 bases and 9 bases, there was a span of 16 bases. This CDR3 is 14 amino acids long.

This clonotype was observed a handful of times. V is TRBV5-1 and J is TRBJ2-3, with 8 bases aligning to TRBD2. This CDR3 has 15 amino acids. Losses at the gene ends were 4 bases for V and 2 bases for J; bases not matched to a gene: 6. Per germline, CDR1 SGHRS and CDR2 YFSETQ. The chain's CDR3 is CASSRRGLDTDTQYF. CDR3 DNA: TGCGCCAGCAGCCGGAGGGGACTAGACACAGATACGCAGTATTTT. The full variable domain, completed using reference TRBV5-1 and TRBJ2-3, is KAGVTQTPRYLIKTRGQQVTLSCSPISGHRSVSWYQQTPGQGLQFLFEYFSETQRNKGNFPGRFSGRQFSNSRSEMNVSTLELGDSALYLCASSRRGLDTDTQYFGPGTRLTVL.

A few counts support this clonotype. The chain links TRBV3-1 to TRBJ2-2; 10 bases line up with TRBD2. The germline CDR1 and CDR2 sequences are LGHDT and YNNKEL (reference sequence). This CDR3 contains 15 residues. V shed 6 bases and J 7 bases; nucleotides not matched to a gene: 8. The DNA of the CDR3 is TGTGCCAGCAGGCGTACTAGCGGGAAAGGCGGGGAGCTGTTTTTT. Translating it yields CASRRTSGKGGELFF.

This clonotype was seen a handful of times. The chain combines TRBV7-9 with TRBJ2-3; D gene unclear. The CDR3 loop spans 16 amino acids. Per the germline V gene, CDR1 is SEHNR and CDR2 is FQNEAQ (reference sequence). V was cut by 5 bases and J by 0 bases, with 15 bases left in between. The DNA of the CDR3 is TGTGCCAGCAGCCGCCCGCGGAGAACTAGCACAGATACGCAGTATTTT. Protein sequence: CASSRPRRTSTDTQYF.

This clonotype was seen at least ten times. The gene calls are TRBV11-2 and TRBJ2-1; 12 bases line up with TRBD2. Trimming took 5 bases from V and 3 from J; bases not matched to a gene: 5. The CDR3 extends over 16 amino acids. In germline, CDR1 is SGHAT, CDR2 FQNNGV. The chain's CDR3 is CASSLRLAGVYNEQFF. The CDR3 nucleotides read TGTGCCAGCAGCCTGAGACTAGCGGGAGTCTACAATGAGCAGTTCTTC.